Presented here are 10 T cell receptor beta chains from one specimen sequenced in a study of T cells expressing NK-cell markers (dated by TCRdb to 2018 to 2020). The method behind the library was 5' RACE. TCRdb lists the instrument as Illumina HiSeq 2000. The reads went through TCRdb reprocessing, and each CDR3 protein sequence gets one entry with no DNA. In this sample's table one finds a few hundred thousand distinct CDR3 sequences. The top ten hold over 1.1% of the sample. Sequencing was performed on blood T cells: a sorted CD56 or NKG2C T cell subset, CD4+ or CD8+ T cells, or bulk PBMC T cells (not recorded which). These receptors originate from a woman aged 50 to 60 in good health. Donor details come from another sample of the same person, matched by shared clones.

CDR3: CASNRQGASDTQYF. The chain recombines TRBV2 with TRBJ2-3; TCRdb designates TRBD1, a call that cannot be tested without DNA. The CDR3 totals 14 residues. Germline V gives CDR1 SNHLY, CDR2 FYNNEI.

J is TRBJ1-2 and V is TRBV7-8. The germline V gene encodes CDR1 SGHVS and CDR2 FQNEAQ. CDR3 length: 15 residues. The CDR3 spells CASSLAGSRIDGYTF.

This chain connects TRBV10-1 to TRBJ2-1; TCRdb gives TRBD2 as the D gene, but with no DNA this cannot be confirmed. Per the germline V gene, CDR1 is WNHNN and CDR2 is SYGVQD (reference sequence). The CDR3 runs 17 residues. The CDR3: CASSESGLAPSYNEQFF.

The chain is built from TRBV6-1 and TRBJ1-4; TCRdb's D call, TRBD1, is unchecked because there is no DNA. The CDR3 has 15 amino acids. Germline CDR1 MNHNS, CDR2 SASEGT. This CDR3 is CASRVGPATNEKLFF.

The V gene is TRBV5-1, the J gene TRBJ2-7. From germline, CDR1 is SGHRS and CDR2 YFSETQ. The CDR3 extends over 15 amino acids. CDR3 region: CASSLEGLISYEQYF.

The CDR3 spells CASSWGLSPGPYNEQFF. The chain recombines TRBV5-1 with TRBJ2-1; TCRdb's D gene call, TRBD1, goes unchecked for lack of DNA. Germline loops: CDR1 SGHRS, CDR2 YFSETQ. The CDR3 is 17 residues long. The variable domain in full, with the rest retrieved from reference TRBV5-1 and TRBJ2-1, is KAGVTQTPRYLIKTRGQQVTLSCSPISGHRSVSWYQQTPGQGLQFLFEYFSETQRNKGNFPGRFSGRQFSNSRSEMNVSTLELGDSALYLCASSWGLSPGPYNEQFFGPGTRLTVL.

V and J are TRBV4-1 and TRBJ2-5; TCRdb gives TRBD2 as the D gene, but with no DNA this cannot be confirmed. Germline CDR1 and CDR2: MGHRA and YSYEKL. The CDR3 length is 17 residues. CDR3 protein: CASSQIGLAGRKETQYF.

The gene calls are TRBV12-3 or TRBV12-4 and TRBJ2-5; the D call of TRBD2 rests on TCRdb alone, since no DNA is present to check it. There are 16 residues in the CDR3. The CDR3 sequence: CASSKTSGRAPYAQYF.

J is TRBJ2-5 and V is TRBV12-3 or TRBV12-4. This CDR3 has 11 amino acids. This chain's CDR3 is CASSSRETQYF.

J is TRBJ2-2 and V is TRBV30; TCRdb picks TRBD1, but there is no DNA to check that call. CDR3 length: 15 amino acids. Germline lookup yields CDR1 GTSNPN and CDR2 SVGIG (reference sequence). The chain's CDR3 is CAWSVQAVPTGELFF.